The sequence of this T cell receptor beta chain was determined in a study of T cell clusters in autoimmune cytopenias. Overall study: Per sample, median TRB depth was approximately 47,000 reads, yielding a median roughly 2,000 distinct clonotypes. General study findings and limits: Clustering suggested that physiological T cell clusters were missing in primary autoimmune cytopenia patients.

On this clonotype: The antigen remains unidentified.

Multiplex touch-down PCR amplified TRB using TRB-A and TRB-B pools in one tube. TCRdb reprocessed the multiplex PCR reads and reports one entry per CDR3 protein, with no DNA. The record lists fewer than 3,000 distinct CDR3 sequences, of which the ten most abundant hold approximately 44%. CDR3 size: 16 residues. TRB amplification used around 270 ng of peripheral blood genomic DNA. This chain joins TRBV12-3 or TRBV12-4 and TRBJ1-2. Sequenced material: peripheral blood. This clonotype originated in a human donor with an autoimmune cytopenia or autoimmune hepatitis (not recorded which). The CDR3 loop is CASSLSSGTFAGGYTF.